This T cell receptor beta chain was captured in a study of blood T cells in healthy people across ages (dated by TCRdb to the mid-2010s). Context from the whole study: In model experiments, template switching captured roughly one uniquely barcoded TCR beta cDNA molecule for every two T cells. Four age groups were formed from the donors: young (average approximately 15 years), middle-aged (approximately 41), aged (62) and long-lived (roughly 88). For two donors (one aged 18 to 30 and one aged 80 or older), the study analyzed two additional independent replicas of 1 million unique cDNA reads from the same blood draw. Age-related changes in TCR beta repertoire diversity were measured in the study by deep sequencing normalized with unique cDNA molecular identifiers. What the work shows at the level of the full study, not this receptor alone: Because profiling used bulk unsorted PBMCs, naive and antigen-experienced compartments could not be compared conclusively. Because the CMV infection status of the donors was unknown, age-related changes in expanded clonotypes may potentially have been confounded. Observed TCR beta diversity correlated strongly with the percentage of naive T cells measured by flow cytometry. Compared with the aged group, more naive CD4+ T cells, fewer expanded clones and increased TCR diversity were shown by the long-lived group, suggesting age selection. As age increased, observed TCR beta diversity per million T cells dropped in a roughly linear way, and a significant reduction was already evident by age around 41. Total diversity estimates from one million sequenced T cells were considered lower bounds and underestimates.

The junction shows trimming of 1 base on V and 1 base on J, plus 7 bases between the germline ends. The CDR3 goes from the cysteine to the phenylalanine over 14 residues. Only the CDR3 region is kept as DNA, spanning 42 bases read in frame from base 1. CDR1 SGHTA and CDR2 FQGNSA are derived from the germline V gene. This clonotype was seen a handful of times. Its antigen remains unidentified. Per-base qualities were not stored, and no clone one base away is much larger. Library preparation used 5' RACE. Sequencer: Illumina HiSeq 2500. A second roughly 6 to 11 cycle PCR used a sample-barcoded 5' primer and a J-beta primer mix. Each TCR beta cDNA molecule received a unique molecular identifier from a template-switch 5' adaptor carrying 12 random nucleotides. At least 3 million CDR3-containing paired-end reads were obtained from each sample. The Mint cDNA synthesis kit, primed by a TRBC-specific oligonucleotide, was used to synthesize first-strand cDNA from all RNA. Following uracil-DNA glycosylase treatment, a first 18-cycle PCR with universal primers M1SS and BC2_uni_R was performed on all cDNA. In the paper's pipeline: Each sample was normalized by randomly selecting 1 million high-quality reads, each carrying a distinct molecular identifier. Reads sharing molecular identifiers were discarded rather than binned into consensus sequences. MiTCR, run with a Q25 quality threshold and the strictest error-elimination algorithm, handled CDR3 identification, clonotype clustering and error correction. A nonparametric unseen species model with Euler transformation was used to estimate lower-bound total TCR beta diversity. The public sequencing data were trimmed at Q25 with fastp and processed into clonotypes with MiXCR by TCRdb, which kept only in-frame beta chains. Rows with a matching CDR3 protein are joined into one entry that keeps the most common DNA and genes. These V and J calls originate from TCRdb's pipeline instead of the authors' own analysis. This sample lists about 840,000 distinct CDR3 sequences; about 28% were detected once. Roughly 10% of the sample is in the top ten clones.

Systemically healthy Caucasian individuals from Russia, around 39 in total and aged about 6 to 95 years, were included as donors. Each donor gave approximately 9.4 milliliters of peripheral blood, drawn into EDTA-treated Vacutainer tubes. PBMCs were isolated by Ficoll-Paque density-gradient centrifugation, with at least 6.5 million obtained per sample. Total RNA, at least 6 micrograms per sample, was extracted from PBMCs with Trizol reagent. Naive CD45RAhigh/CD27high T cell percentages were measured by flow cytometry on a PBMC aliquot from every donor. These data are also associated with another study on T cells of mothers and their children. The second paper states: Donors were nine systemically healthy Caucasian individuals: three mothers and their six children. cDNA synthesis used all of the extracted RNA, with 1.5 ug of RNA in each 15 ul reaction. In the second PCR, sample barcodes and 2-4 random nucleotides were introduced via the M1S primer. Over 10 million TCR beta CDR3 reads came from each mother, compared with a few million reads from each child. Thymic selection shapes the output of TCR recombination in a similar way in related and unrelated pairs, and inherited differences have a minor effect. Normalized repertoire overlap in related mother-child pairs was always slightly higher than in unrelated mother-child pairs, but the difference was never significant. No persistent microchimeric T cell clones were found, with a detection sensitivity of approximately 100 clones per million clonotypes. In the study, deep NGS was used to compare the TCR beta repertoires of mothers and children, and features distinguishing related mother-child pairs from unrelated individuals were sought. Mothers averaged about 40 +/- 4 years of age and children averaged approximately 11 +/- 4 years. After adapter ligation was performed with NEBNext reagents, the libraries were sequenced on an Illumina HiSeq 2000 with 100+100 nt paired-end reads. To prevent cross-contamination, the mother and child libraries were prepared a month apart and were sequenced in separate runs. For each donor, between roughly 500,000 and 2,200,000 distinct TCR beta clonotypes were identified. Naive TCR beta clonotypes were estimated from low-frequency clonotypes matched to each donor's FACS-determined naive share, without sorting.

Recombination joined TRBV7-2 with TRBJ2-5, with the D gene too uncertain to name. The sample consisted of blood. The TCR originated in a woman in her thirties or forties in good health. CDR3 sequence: CASSLVQVQETQYF. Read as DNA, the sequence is TGTGCCAGCAGCTTAGTCCAGGTCCAAGAGACCCAGTACTTC.